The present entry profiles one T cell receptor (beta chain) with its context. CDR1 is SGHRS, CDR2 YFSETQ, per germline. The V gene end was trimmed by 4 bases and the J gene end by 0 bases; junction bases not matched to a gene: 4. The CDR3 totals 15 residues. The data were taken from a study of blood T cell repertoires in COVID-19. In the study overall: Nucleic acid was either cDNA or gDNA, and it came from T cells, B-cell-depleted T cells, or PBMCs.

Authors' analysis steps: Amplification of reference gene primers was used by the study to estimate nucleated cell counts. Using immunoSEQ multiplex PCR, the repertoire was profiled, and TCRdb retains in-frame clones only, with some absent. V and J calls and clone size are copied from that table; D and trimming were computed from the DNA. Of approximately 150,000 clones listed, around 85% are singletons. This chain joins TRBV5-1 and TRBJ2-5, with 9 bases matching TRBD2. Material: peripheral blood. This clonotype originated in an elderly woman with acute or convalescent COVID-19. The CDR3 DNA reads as TGCGCCAGCAGCAAGAGCGGGGGGTACCAAGAGACCCAGTACTTC. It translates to CASSKSGGYQETQYF.